A selection of T cell receptor beta chains follows, all from one sample in a study of identifying expanded T cells in peripheral blood. The data were produced by immunoSEQ multiplex PCR, yet TCRdb's version contains in-frame clones alone and is incomplete. The table includes some 120,000 clones, around four fifths detected once. Sequences were obtained from blood. All receptors come from a person aged 18-70 years in good health. Each CDR3 is given with its conserved first and last residue. The order of the fields is D gene, J gene, V gene, clone size, CDR3 protein, CDR3 DNA. D genes are given only for firm matches. A clone size is listed for some rows: how often the clone was seen (once, few, many), or a class if it is expanded.

. TRBJ2-7 TRBV7-8 . CASSYLTGEQYF TGTGCCAGCAGCTACCTCACGGGCGAGCAGTACTTC
. TRBJ2-7 TRBV10-3 . CATGQSPSYEQYF TGTGCCACCGGACAGTCCCCCTCCTACGAGCAGTACTTC
. TRBJ1-5 TRBV7-9 once CASSPAANQPQHF TGTGCCAGCAGTCCTGCGGCCAATCAGCCCCAGCATTTT
TRBD1 TRBJ1-2 TRBV7-9 once CASRGETGSDYGYTF TGTGCCAGCAGGGGGGAGACAGGGTCAGACTATGGCTACACCTTC
. TRBJ2-2 TRBV2 . CASSESRAGTGELFF TGTGCCAGCAGCGAGAGCAGGGCAGGGACCGGGGAGCTGTTTTTT
. TRBJ1-2 TRBV13 . CASSLRTESYGYTF TGTGCCAGCAGCCTCAGGACGGAAAGTTATGGCTACACCTTC
. TRBJ1-3 TRBV6-5 . CASSYRIPGQGNTIYF TGTGCCAGCAGTTACCGGATCCCGGGACAAGGAAACACCATATATTTT
. TRBJ1-2 TRBV19 . CASSSPWERAGYTF TGTGCCAGTAGTTCCCCTTGGGAAAGAGCCGGCTACACCTTC
. TRBJ1-2 TRBV7-6 . CASSPGPNLDYTF TGTGCCAGCAGCCCTGGGCCCAATTTGGACTACACCTTC
TRBD1 TRBJ2-1 TRBV5-1 . CASSAGTVDYNEQFF TGCGCCAGCAGCGCCGGGACAGTCGATTACAATGAGCAGTTCTTC
. TRBJ1-2 TRBV25-1 few CASSEMGSDGYTF TGTGCCAGCAGTGAAATGGGGTCGGATGGCTACACCTTC
TRBD1 TRBJ1-2 TRBV7-8 few CASSHRGQGGGYTF TGTGCCAGCAGCCACAGGGGCCAAGGAGGAGGCTACACCTTC
. TRBJ2-7 TRBV15 . CATSTGSYEQYF TGTGCCACCTCTACAGGGTCCTACGAGCAGTACTTC
. TRBJ1-2 TRBV6-4 . CASRTGPGYGYTF TGTGCCAGCAGGACGGGCCCGGGATATGGCTACACCTTC
. TRBJ2-7 TRBV20-1 few CSASSAEQYF TGCAGTGCTAGTAGCGCCGAGCAGTACTTC
. TRBJ1-3 TRBV7-9 few CASSLDGAFGPKKNTIYF TGTGCCAGCAGCTTAGACGGGGCGTTTGGTCCGAAAAAGAACACCATATATTTT
. TRBJ1-2 TRBV19 . CASNSRTTFYGYTF TGTGCCAGTAATTCCAGAACTACTTTCTATGGCTACACCTTC
. TRBJ1-5 TRBV19 . CASSIAQEGEYGASNQPQHF TGTGCCAGTAGTATAGCCCAGGAAGGGGAGTATGGGGCAAGCAATCAGCCCCAGCATTTT
TRBD1 TRBJ1-1 TRBV29-1 once CSVEVGAGGEAFF TGCAGCGTTGAAGTCGGGGCAGGGGGTGAAGCTTTCTTT
. TRBJ2-2 TRBV6-5 . CAGRDTNTGELFF TGTGCCGGCCGGGACACGAACACCGGGGAGCTGTTTTTT
TRBD1 TRBJ1-2 TRBV29-1 . CSVDFYKGQHIYGYTF TGCAGCGTTGATTTCTATAAGGGACAGCACATCTATGGCTACACCTTC
. TRBJ2-3 TRBV5-1 once CASSLEGTDTQYF TGCGCCAGCAGCTTAGAGGGAACAGATACGCAGTATTTT